This TCR beta chain was retrieved from a study of T cells in Graves' hyperthyroidism and ophthalmopathy (dated by TCRdb to about 2019). As for the study more broadly: Peripheral blood was collected at initial diagnosis, before any treatment. Whether ophthalmopathy could be predicted prospectively was tested in an independent validation cohort made up of under 20 hyperthyroidism patients plus 17 patients who later progressed to ophthalmopathy. Once sampling was done, hyperthyroidism patients were given methimazole at a starting dose of 30 mg daily, whereas ophthalmopathy patients were given high-dose intravenous methylprednisolone. The approximately 90 discovery patients were divided at random into training and test sets in a 7:3 ratio. TCR Vbeta CDR3 sequencing of 120 to 150 peripheral blood samples (approximately 44 ophthalmopathy, 75 hyperthyroidism and some 17 progressor patients) is reported in the paper. Thyroid tissue and blood T-cell repertoires from about six Graves' hyperthyroidism patients were also compared in the study. To identify TCR V-J signatures that set the groups apart, the researchers used a discovery cohort of 100 patients, made up of 43 with Graves' ophthalmopathy and some 58 with stable Graves' hyperthyroidism. Here is what the overall study found, with its caveats: During validation, the model predicted progression to ophthalmopathy a median of approximately 6 months ahead of onset, with 60% to 71% sensitivity and about 72% specificity. A model built on a 13 V-J signature distinguished ophthalmopathy from stable hyperthyroidism, reaching about 88% sensitivity and about 81% specificity in cross-validation and 80%/75% in testing. No statistical method was used to set the sample size in advance, and investigators knew the group allocation. Blood samples also contained most of the expanded thyroid clonotypes (frequency above 0.001), which suggests that blood repertoires may reflect thyroid immune responses.

TCR beta CDR3 regions were amplified from RNA transcripts. For the first round of RT-PCR on the TCR CDR3, the HTBI primer set was used together with the Qiagen OneStep RT-PCR kit. Libraries were constructed in a second round of multiplex PCR, after which size selection and purification were performed. Libraries were sequenced paired-end with 100 bp reads on an Illumina HiSeq2000. The paper's data handling went like this. SOAPnuke was used to process the raw data, with reads discarded if the reads contained adapters or uncalled bases, had a mean Phred below 15, or lacked an exact constant-primer or identifier match. High-quality paired reads were merged using COPE v1.2.5, and each unique nucleotide sequence was defined as a clonotype. MiTCR v1.1 was used to align the clonotypes against IMGT TRBV, TRBD and TRBJ reference segments. The analysis was restricted to V-J combinations with a frequency above 0.0001, which together covered just over 98% of the repertoires. The TCS score was defined as the ratio of F50 (clonal expansion) to E x V (chaos), calculated using BLOSUM62-based TCRdist between CDR3 peptides within each V-J. Welch's t-statistics and random forest reduced fewer than 550 V-J features to fewer than 15, which were used in a naive Bayes classifier (R e1071). The raw public reads went through TCRdb reprocessing: fastp at Q25, MiXCR clone calling, in-frame beta chains kept. Each CDR3 protein gets just one entry, which takes the most common genes and DNA from the rows behind it. The V and J calls follow TCRdb's processing rather than the paper's. The sample yields around 180,000 distinct CDR3 sequences; over 15% were counted once. The ten top clones hold 25% to 35% of the sample.

Stable Graves' hyperthyroidism was defined as the absence of progression to ophthalmopathy over 18 months of follow-up. The hyperthyroidism patients were between 18 and 65 years old and newly diagnosed, with a disease duration of less than 2 months. Patients with uncontrolled infections, other autoimmune diseases, pregnancy or lactation were excluded. Diagnoses were based on clinical symptoms, serum thyroxine and TRAb, thyroid ultrasound and orbital computed tomography. Ficoll-Paque density gradient centrifugation was used to isolate PBMCs from under 11 ml of fresh peripheral blood. Total RNA was extracted with Trizol reagent, and quality was checked on an Agilent 2100 Bioanalyzer. This clonotype was observed many times. The antigen it recognizes is unknown. Within one base of it there is no much larger clone, and no base qualities were kept. From V the trimming removes 8 bases and from J it removes 9 bases, while the gene matches leave 19 bases of the junction unaccounted for. Taken from the germline V gene, the CDR1 and CDR2 loops are MNHEY and SVGEGT. The CDR3 numbers 16 residues from cysteine through phenylalanine. Only the CDR3 part of the read is kept: 48 bases, read in frame from the first base.

This receptor was identified in a woman between 50 and 59 years old with Graves' hyperthyroidism. Recombination linked TRBV6-2 or TRBV6-3 to TRBJ2-1, and TRBD1 matches 7 of the central bases. Sequencing input: blood. The nucleotide sequence is given as TGTGCCAGCGTGTCGGGGACAGCTATTTCTCAGGGTGAGCAGTTCTTC. This sequence encodes CASVSGTAISQGEQFF.